Listed below are T cell receptor beta chains from one sample, sequenced in a study of blood T cell repertoires in COVID-19. Using immunoSEQ multiplex PCR, the repertoire was profiled, and TCRdb retains in-frame clones only, with some absent. The sample holds 390,000 or so clones, more than 70% seen once. Sequenced: peripheral blood. The source is a young woman with COVID-19, enrolled during active disease. CDR3s include the opening cysteine and the closing phenylalanine or tryptophan. A D gene is named only where the DNA matches it firmly. Not all rows give a size; the values are once, few, many and, for expanded clones, a class.

>TRBJ1-5|-|TRBV30|TRBD1
TGTGCCTGGAGCGGACAGGGTTATCAGCCCCAGCATTTT
CAWSGQGYQPQHF
>TRBJ2-1|-|TRBV7-3|TRBD2
TGTGCCAGCAGCCCAGGGACTAGCGGGAGGGTGTTCTTC
CASSPGTSGRVFF
>TRBJ2-7|-|TRBV5-5|-
TGTGCCAGCAGCTCCGGACAGCGACTCTACGAGCAGTACTTC
CASSSGQRLYEQYF
>TRBJ2-7|-|TRBV12-5|-
TGTGCTAGTGGTTCCGAGGGCGAGCAGTACTTC
CASGSEGEQYF
>TRBJ2-3|-|TRBV24-1|TRBD2
TGTGCCACCTCCACGAGCGGGGGAGGGGATACGCAGTATTTT
CATSTSGGGDTQYF
>TRBJ1-5|-|TRBV19|-
TGTGCCAGTAGTCCCAGTCGGGACTGGGGTCAGCCCCAGCATTTT
CASSPSRDWGQPQHF
>TRBJ2-7|-|TRBV27|-
TGTGCCAGCAGTTTCCGGACAGATTACGAGCAGTACTTC
CASSFRTDYEQYF
>TRBJ1-2|-|TRBV7-8|-
TGTGCCAGCAGCTTGGGCAGGAACTATGGCTACACCTTC
CASSLGRNYGYTF
>TRBJ2-7|-|TRBV4-2|-
TGTGCCAGCAGCCAGGAACAGGCCTACGAGCAGTACTTC
CASSQEQAYEQYF
>TRBJ2-1|few|TRBV11-3|TRBD2
TGTGCCAGCAGCCCAGGGAGGGACCACAATGAGCAGTTCTTC
CASSPGRDHNEQFF
>TRBJ2-3|few|TRBV7-9|TRBD2
TGTGCCAGCAGCTTAGCGGACGGGTCCAGCGGGAACGGGGCAGATACGCAGTATTTT
CASSLADGSSGNGADTQYF
>TRBJ2-7|-|TRBV7-9|TRBD1
TGTGCCAGCAGCTTAGGGCTTTCTGACAGGGGGAGCGACGAGCAGTACTTC
CASSLGLSDRGSDEQYF
>TRBJ2-1|once|TRBV28|TRBD2
TGTGCCAGCAGTCCTACGCGACTAGCGGGAGGGCCCGGGGAGCAGTTCTTC
CASSPTRLAGGPGEQFF
>TRBJ2-7|-|TRBV2|TRBD2
TGTGCCAGCAGTGAAATGTTGGCGGGAGTCGGGTCCTACGAGCAGTACTTC
CASSEMLAGVGSYEQYF
>TRBJ2-7|-|TRBV18|TRBD1
TGTGCCAGCTCACCACAGGGGGCAGTTAACTACGAGCAGTACTTC
CASSPQGAVNYEQYF
>TRBJ2-2|once|TRBV2|-
TGTGCCAGCAGGGTAATCCGAGGCACCGGGGAGCTGTTTTTT
CASRVIRGTGELFF
>TRBJ2-1|-|TRBV6-5|TRBD2
TGTGCCAGCAGCCGGGGCGGGAGGGCCCTCGATGAGCAGTTCTTC
CASSRGGRALDEQFF
>TRBJ2-1|-|TRBV27|-
TGTGCCAGCAGTTTACTACCGAATGACTACAATGAGCAGTTCTTC
CASSLLPNDYNEQFF
>TRBJ1-2|-|TRBV27|TRBD1
TGTGCCAGCAGTTCAACAGGGGCGTATGGCTACACCTTC
CASSSTGAYGYTF
>TRBJ1-1|-|TRBV3-1/TRBV3-2|TRBD1
TGTGCCAGCAGCCAAGAAGGACAGGGGTATGATGAAGCTTTCTTT
CASSQEGQGYDEAFF
>TRBJ2-7|-|TRBV11-2|TRBD1
TGTGCCAGCAGCTTAGCTGGACAGGGAACCTACGAGCAGTACTTC
CASSLAGQGTYEQYF
>TRBJ1-5|few|TRBV6-6|TRBD1
TGTGCCAGCAGTCCCACGGACAGGGGGTCCTTCAATCAGCCCCAGCATTTT
CASSPTDRGSFNQPQHF
>TRBJ2-7|-|TRBV7-9|TRBD1
TGTGCCAGCAGCTTTGGGACAGGGGGCTACGAGCAGTACTTC
CASSFGTGGYEQYF
>TRBJ2-2|few|TRBV2|-
TGTGCCAGCAGTGAAGCTACAGGGCGGGCCGGGGAGCTGTTTTTT
CASSEATGRAGELFF
>TRBJ2-1|-|TRBV6-5|-
TGTGCCAGCTCTCCCCCGGTGAGCTCCTACAATGAGCAGTTCTTC
CASSPPVSSYNEQFF
>TRBJ1-2|-|TRBV30|-
TGTGCCGCGTTGGGCGGGGGCATCGGCTACACCTTC
CAALGGGIGYTF
>TRBJ2-3|-|TRBV2|TRBD2
TGTGCCAGCAGTGGATTGGAGCGGGGGTTCACAGATACGCAGTATTTT
CASSGLERGFTDTQYF
>TRBJ1-1|-|TRBV30|-
TGTGCCTGGAGTGTAGGAAGGGCCCAGGAGGGTTTCTTT
CAWSVGRAQEGFF